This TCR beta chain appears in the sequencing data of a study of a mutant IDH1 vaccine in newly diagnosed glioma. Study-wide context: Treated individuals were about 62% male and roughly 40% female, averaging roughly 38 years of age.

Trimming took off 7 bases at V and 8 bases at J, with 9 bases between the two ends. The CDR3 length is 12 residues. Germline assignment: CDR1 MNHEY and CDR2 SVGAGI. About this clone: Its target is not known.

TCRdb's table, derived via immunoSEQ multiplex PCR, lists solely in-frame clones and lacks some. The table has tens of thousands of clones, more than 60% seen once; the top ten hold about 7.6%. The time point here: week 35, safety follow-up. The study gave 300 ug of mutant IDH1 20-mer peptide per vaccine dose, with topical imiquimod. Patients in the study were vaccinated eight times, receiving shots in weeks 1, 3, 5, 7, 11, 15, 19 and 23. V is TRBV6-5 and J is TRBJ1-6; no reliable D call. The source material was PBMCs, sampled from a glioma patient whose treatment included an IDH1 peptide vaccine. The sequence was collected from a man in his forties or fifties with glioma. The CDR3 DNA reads TGTGCCAGCACTGGGCCGGATTCACCCCTCCACTTT. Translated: CASTGPDSPLHF.